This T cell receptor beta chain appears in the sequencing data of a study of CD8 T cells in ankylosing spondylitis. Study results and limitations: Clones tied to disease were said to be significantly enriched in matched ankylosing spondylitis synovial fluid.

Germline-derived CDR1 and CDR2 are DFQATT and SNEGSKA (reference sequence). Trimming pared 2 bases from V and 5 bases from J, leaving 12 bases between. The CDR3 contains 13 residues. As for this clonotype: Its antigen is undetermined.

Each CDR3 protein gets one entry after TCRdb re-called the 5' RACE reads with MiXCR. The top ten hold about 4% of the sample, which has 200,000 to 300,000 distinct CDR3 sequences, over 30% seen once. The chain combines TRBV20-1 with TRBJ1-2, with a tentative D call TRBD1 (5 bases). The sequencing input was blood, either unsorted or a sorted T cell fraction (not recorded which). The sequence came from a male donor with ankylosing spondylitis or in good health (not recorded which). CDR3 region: CSARQQVGYGYTF. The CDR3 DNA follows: TGCAGTGCTAGACAACAGGTCGGGTATGGCTACACCTTC.